The table lists the clone carrying this T cell receptor beta chain with a few counts. This entry belongs to a study of type 1 and type 2 diabetes patients. Trimming removed 6 bases from V and 5 bases from J, with 16 bases in between. Germline-derived CDR1 and CDR2 are DFQATT and SNEGSKA (reference sequence). The CDR3 has 13 amino acids. The PCR template was genomic DNA. Amplification of the beta chain CDR3 used 30 forward and 13 reverse multiplex primers. TCRdb fed the multiplex PCR reads into MiXCR, producing one record per CDR3 protein. The sample holds a few hundred thousand distinct CDR3 sequences, 45% to 60% seen once.

Sequenced: peripheral blood mononuclear cells (PBMCs). This receptor was obtained from a man younger than 35 with type 2 diabetes. This chain joins TRBV20-1 and TRBJ1-1, with unresolved D. Written as DNA, the CDR3 is TGCAGTGCCATCCCAAGTGTCGGAACTGAAGCTTTCTTT. Its translation: CSAIPSVGTEAFF.